This TCR beta chain was sequenced in a study of blood T cells in healthy people across ages. Overall study findings and caveats: Relative to aged donors, long-lived donors carried more naive CD4+ cells and displayed higher diversity. Estimates of diversity drawn from one million T cells were considered underestimates. Naive and antigen-experienced cells were not separated, limiting conclusive comparison.

This clonotype was detected only a few times. Antigen unknown. Together with a sample-barcoded 5' primer, a J-beta primer mix was included in a second PCR lasting roughly 6 to 12 cycles. A single record per CDR3 protein comes from TCRdb applying MiXCR to the 5' RACE reads. This sample yields 550,000 to 700,000 distinct CDR3 sequences, of which roughly 28% are seen a single time; approximately 17% belongs to the top ten. V lost 6 bases and J lost 2; bases outside the gene matches: 4. This CDR3 spans 14 amino acids. Germline lookup yields CDR1 ENHRY and CDR2 SYGVKD. The J gene is TRBJ2-3, the V gene TRBV10-3; 8 nucleotides match TRBD2. Sequencing input: blood. The source is a woman in her seventies in good health. DNA of the CDR3: TGTGCCATCAGAAATAGCGGGGACACAGATACGCAGTATTTT. Protein sequence: CAIRNSGDTDTQYF.